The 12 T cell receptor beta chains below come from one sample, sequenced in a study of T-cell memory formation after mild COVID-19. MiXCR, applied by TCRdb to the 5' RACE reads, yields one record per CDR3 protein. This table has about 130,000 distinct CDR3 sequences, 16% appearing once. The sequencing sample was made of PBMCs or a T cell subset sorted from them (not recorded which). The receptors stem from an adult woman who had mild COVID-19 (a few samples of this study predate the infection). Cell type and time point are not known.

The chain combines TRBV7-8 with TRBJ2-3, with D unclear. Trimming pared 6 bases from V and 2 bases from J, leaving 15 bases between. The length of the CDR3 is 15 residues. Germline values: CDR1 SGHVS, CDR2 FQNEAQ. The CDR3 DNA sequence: TGTGCCAGCAGACTCGGAGTAAGGGCCACAGATACGCAGTATTTT. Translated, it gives CASRLGVRATDTQYF.

This chain's CDR3 is CASRPGQGPQPQHF. CDR3 DNA: TGTGCCAGCAGACCGGGACAGGGGCCTCAGCCCCAGCATTTT. The genes are TRBV12-3 or TRBV12-4 and TRBJ1-5; 10 bases match TRBD1. Trimming removed 6 bases from V and 6 bases from J; junction bases left unmatched: 5. This CDR3 spans 14 amino acids.

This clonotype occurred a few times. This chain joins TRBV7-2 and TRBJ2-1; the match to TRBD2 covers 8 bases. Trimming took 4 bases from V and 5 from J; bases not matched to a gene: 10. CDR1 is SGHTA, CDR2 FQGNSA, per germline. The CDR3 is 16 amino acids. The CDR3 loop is CASSSRRPGGNNEQFF. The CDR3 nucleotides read TGTGCCAGCAGCTCCCGTCGACCGGGGGGGAACAATGAGCAGTTCTTC.

The DNA of the CDR3 is TGTGCCAGCCGCTTCAGGGGCGATCCTAGTGGCTACACCTTC. Translating it yields CASRFRGDPSGYTF. The genes are TRBV6-6 and TRBJ1-2; D possibly corresponds to TRBD1 (6 bases). The CDR3 is 14 amino acids. Trimming removed 8 bases from V and 7 bases from J, with 20 bases in between. Germline V CDR1 and CDR2: MNHNY, SVGAGI (reference sequence).

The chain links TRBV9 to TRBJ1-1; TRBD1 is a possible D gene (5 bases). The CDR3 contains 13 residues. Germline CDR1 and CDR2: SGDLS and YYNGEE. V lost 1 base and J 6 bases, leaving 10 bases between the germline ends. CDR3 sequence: CASSVWGSAEAFF. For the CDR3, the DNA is TGTGCCAGCAGCGTATGGGGCAGCGCTGAAGCTTTCTTT. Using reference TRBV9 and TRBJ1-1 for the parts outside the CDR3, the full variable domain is DSGVTQTPKHLITATGQRVTLRCSPRSGDLSVYWYQQSLDQGLQFLIQYYNGEERAKGNILERFSAQQFPDLHSELNLSSLELGDSALYFCASSVWGSAEAFFGQGTRLTVV.

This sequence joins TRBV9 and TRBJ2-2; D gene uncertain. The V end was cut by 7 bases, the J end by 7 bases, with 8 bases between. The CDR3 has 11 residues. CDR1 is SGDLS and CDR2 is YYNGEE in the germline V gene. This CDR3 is CASDFGGELFF. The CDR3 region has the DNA TGTGCCAGCGATTTCGGCGGGGAGCTGTTTTTT.

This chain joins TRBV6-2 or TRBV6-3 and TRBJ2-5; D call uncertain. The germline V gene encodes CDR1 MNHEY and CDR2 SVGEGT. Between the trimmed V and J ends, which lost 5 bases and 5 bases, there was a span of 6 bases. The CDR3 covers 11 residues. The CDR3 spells CASSPAETQYF. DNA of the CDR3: TGTGCCAGCAGTCCGGCGGAGACCCAGTACTTC.

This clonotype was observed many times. The CDR3 nucleotides are TGTGCCAGCTCACCACCGATGGGGACTAGCGGTTACAATGAGCAGTTCTTC. This gives the protein CASSPPMGTSGYNEQFF. The rearrangement links TRBV18 to TRBJ2-1; 11 nucleotides line up with TRBD2. V was pared by 0 bases and J by 4 bases, with 5 bases of the junction left unmatched. CDR3 length: 17 residues. Germline CDR1 is KGHSH and CDR2 is LQKENI.

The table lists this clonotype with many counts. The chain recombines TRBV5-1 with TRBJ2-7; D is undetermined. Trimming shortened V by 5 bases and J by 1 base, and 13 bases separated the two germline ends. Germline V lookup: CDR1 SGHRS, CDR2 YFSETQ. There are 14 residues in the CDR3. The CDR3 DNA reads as TGCGCCAGCAGAAGGGATGGGTCTTCCTACGAGCAGTACTTC. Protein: CASRRDGSSYEQYF. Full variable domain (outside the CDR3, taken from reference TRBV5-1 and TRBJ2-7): KAGVTQTPRYLIKTRGQQVTLSCSPISGHRSVSWYQQTPGQGLQFLFEYFSETQRNKGNFPGRFSGRQFSNSRSEMNVSTLELGDSALYLCASRRDGSSYEQYFGPGTRLTVT.

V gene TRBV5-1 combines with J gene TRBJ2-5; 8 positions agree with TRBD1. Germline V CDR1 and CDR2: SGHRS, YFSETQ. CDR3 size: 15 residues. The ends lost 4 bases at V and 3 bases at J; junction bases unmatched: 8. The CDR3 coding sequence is TGCGCCAGCAGCATAAATACAGGGGGAAAAGAGACCCAGTACTTC. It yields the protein CASSINTGGKETQYF. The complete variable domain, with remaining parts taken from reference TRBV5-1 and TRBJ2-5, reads KAGVTQTPRYLIKTRGQQVTLSCSPISGHRSVSWYQQTPGQGLQFLFEYFSETQRNKGNFPGRFSGRQFSNSRSEMNVSTLELGDSALYLCASSINTGGKETQYFGPGTRLLVL.

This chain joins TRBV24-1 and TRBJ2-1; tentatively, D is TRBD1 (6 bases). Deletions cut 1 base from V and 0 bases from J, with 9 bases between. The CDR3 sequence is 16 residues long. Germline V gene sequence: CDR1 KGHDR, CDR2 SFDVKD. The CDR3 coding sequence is TGTGCCACCAGTGATTTTAGGGGGAGCTCCTACAATGAGCAGTTCTTC. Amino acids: CATSDFRGSSYNEQFF.

CDR3 sequence (DNA): TGTGCCAGCAGTTCTTCCTTAGCGGGGTACCAAGAGACCCAGTACTTC. Its translation: CASSSSLAGYQETQYF. The chain joins TRBV12-3 or TRBV12-4 to TRBJ2-5; 8 nucleotides match TRBD2. With 4 bases clipped from V and 0 bases from J, the junction kept 7 bases outside the gene matches. This CDR3 is built from 16 residues.